This entry lists 23 T cell receptor beta chains sequenced from one sample in a study of control samples from healthy donors and cancer patients. The protocol was immunoSEQ multiplex PCR, while the TCRdb copy is restricted to in-frame clones and leaves out a portion. This sample has under 150,000 clones; approximately 90% occur once, and the top ten carry 3.4%. Sequencing was performed on blood. The receptors were gathered from a man between 35 and 55 years old in good health.

The chain has TRBV25-1 and TRBJ1-1, with D uncertain. Germline CDR1 and CDR2: MGHDK and SYGVNS. CDR3 length: 12 residues. Trimming removed 8 bases at V and 1 base at J, with 8 bases between. In DNA form, the CDR3 reads TGTGCCAGCGTGGACTGGAACACTGAAGCTTTCTTT. Amino acids: CASVDWNTEAFF. The full variable domain, with the rest looked up from reference TRBV25-1 and TRBJ1-1, is EADIYQTPRYLVIGTGKKITLECSQTMGHDKMYWYQQDPGMELHLIHYSYGVNSTEKGDLSSESTVSRIRTEHFPLTLESARPSHTSQYLCASVDWNTEAFFGQGTRLTVV.

V usage is TRBV19 and J usage is TRBJ2-1; 8 nucleotides match TRBD2. This CDR3 has 17 amino acids. The V segment lost 4 bases and the J segment 10 bases; nucleotides outside the gene matches: 18. CDR1 is LNHDA and CDR2 is SQIVND in the germline V gene (reference sequence). The DNA for the CDR3 is TGTGCCAGTAGTACTCCTAAAGACCCAGCGGGGGAGGTGGAGCAGTTCTTC. Translation: CASSTPKDPAGEVEQFF.

The V gene is TRBV7-9, the J gene TRBJ1-1; 7 nucleotides match TRBD1. The V segment lost 7 bases and the J segment 1 base; nucleotides outside the gene matches: 6. The CDR3 has 14 amino acids. Germline CDR1 is SEHNR and CDR2 is FQNEAQ (reference sequence). The CDR3 loop reads CASKTGTENTEAFF. The CDR3 region has the DNA TGTGCCAGCAAAACCGGGACAGAGAACACTGAAGCTTTCTTT.

The V and J genes are TRBV7-2 and TRBJ2-7, with 7 bases aligning to TRBD2. Trimming took 1 base from V and 4 from J; bases not matched to a gene: 10. Per the germline V gene, CDR1 is SGHTA and CDR2 is FQGNSA. CDR3 size: 16 residues. CDR3 nucleotides: TGTGCCAGCAGCTTAGTCCCCGCGGGGGAGGGTTACGAGCAGTACTTC. Translation: CASSLVPAGEGYEQYF.

The chain links TRBV5-6 to TRBJ2-7, with D unclear. Trimming shortened V by 0 bases and J by 3 bases, and 10 bases separated the two germline ends. Germline V CDR1 and CDR2: SGHDT, YYEEEE. The CDR3 is 14 residues long. The CDR3 is CASSLGDNDYEQYF. Written as DNA, the CDR3 is TGTGCCAGCAGCTTGGGAGACAACGACTACGAGCAGTACTTC.

This clone was counted a few times. The chain recombines TRBV5-1 with TRBJ1-6, with 7 bases matching TRBD1. This CDR3 has 12 residues. V was pared by 8 bases and J by 6 bases, with 2 bases of the junction left unmatched. Germline lookup yields CDR1 SGHRS and CDR2 YFSETQ. As DNA, the CDR3 is TGCGCCAGTTGGGACAGTAATTCACCCCTCCACTTT. Protein sequence: CASWDSNSPLHF. The full variable domain, rest sourced from reference TRBV5-1 and TRBJ1-6, is KAGVTQTPRYLIKTRGQQVTLSCSPISGHRSVSWYQQTPGQGLQFLFEYFSETQRNKGNFPGRFSGRQFSNSRSEMNVSTLELGDSALYLCASWDSNSPLHFGNGTRLTVT.

The V and J genes are TRBV3-1 (or the pseudogene TRBV3-2) and TRBJ2-3; 10 bases map to TRBD2. Trimming removed 4 bases from V and 4 bases from J; junction bases left unmatched: 2. The CDR3 is 14 amino acids. CDR1 is LGHDT, CDR2 YNNKEL, per germline (reference sequence). The CDR3 nucleotides are TGTGCCAGCAGCCTTAGCGGGGGGCCAGATACGCAGTATTTT. It is translated as CASSLSGGPDTQYF.

The chain links TRBV20-1 to TRBJ1-1; unclear D gene. The V gene's germline CDR1 is DFQATT and CDR2 SNEGSKA (reference sequence). CDR3 length: 11 amino acids. Trimming cost V 4 bases and J 9 bases, with 12 bases left between them. CDR3 in amino acids: CSANEDRQAFF. Written as DNA, the CDR3 is TGCAGTGCTAACGAAGACCGTCAAGCTTTCTTT.

The rearrangement uses TRBV7-6 and TRBJ2-5; either TRBD1 or TRBD2 may supply D (5 bases each). Per the germline V gene, CDR1 is SGHVS and CDR2 is FNYEAQ. The CDR3 is 13 residues long. V gave up 5 bases and J gave up 1 base, with 8 bases separating them. Here the CDR3 DNA reads TGTGCCAGCAGCCCGGGGCCCCAAGAGACCCAGTACTTC. Translating it yields CASSPGPQETQYF.

The chain recombines TRBV5-1 with TRBJ2-5; TRBD1 matches at 8 bases. The V gene's germline CDR1 is SGHRS and CDR2 YFSETQ. The CDR3 spans 15 residues. Unmatched junction bases numbered 9, after V lost 3 bases and J lost 5 bases. This CDR3 reads CASSSGRGHAETQYF. Written as DNA, the CDR3 is TGCGCCAGCAGCTCCGGCAGGGGGCACGCGGAGACCCAGTACTTC.

The chain combines TRBV5-1 with TRBJ1-6; maybe TRBD1 (6 bases). Germline assignment: CDR1 SGHRS and CDR2 YFSETQ. This CDR3 contains 16 residues. V dropped 0 bases and J dropped 10 bases, with 17 bases sitting between them. The CDR3 DNA reads TGCGCCAGCAGCTTGGAGTTAGGGGGTATAGGGTCACCCCTCCACTTT. Residues: CASSLELGGIGSPLHF. Full variable domain (remainder filled in from reference TRBV5-1 and TRBJ1-6): KAGVTQTPRYLIKTRGQQVTLSCSPISGHRSVSWYQQTPGQGLQFLFEYFSETQRNKGNFPGRFSGRQFSNSRSEMNVSTLELGDSALYLCASSLELGGIGSPLHFGNGTRLTVT.

The count of this clone is one. The CDR3 region is CASSLTGGRDTQYF. The CDR3 nucleotides are TGTGCCAGCAGTTTGACAGGGGGCAGGGATACGCAGTATTTT. V usage is TRBV6-2 or TRBV6-3 and J usage is TRBJ2-3, with 10 bases matching TRBD1. This CDR3 contains 14 residues. V lost 4 bases, J lost 6 bases, and 4 bases stayed unmatched. Per the germline V gene, CDR1 is MNHEY and CDR2 is SVGEGT.

The rearrangement joins TRBV30 to TRBJ1-6; weak D call: TRBD1 (5 bases). V shed 4 bases and J shed 7 bases, with 17 bases lying between them. From germline, CDR1 is GTSNPN and CDR2 SVGIG (reference sequence). CDR3 length equals 15 residues. CDR3 residues: CAWNKGLLPNSPLHF. The CDR3 DNA reads as TGTGCCTGGAATAAGGGACTACTGCCCAATTCACCCCTCCACTTT.

The J gene is TRBJ2-1, the V gene TRBV18; no definite D call. V lost 3 bases and J 4 bases, leaving 7 bases between the germline ends. Germline CDR1 KGHSH, CDR2 LQKENI. The CDR3 sequence is 13 residues long. The chain's CDR3 is CASSPDLYNEQFF. The CDR3 nucleotides read TGTGCCAGCTCACCTGACCTTTACAATGAGCAGTTCTTC.

V usage is TRBV6-1 and J usage is TRBJ2-5, with D possibly matching TRBD1 (6 bases). Looked up from germline, CDR1 is MNHNS and CDR2 is SASEGT. The V and J ends lost 2 bases and 5 bases respectively, with 18 bases between them. The CDR3 sequence is 16 residues long. In DNA form, the CDR3 reads TGTGCCAGCAGTGAAAATTTGAGGGGGATGGGGGAGACCCAGTACTTC. Protein sequence: CASSENLRGMGETQYF.

This clone was counted a single time. The chain couples TRBV27 to TRBJ1-5; D is possibly TRBD1 (6 bases). This CDR3 has 16 amino acids. In germline, CDR1 is MNHEY, CDR2 SMNVEV (reference sequence). Trimming left V 6 bases short and J 0 bases short, with 15 bases between. The CDR3 sequence: CASSSTGPYSNQPQHF. CDR3 in DNA: TGTGCCAGCAGCTCAACAGGGCCTTATAGCAATCAGCCCCAGCATTTT.

The V gene is TRBV30, the J gene TRBJ1-6; 10 nucleotides line up with TRBD1. The CDR3 is made up of 18 amino acids. V shed 0 bases, J shed 3 bases, and the junction held 8 bases outside the gene matches. Germline CDR1 and CDR2: GTSNPN and SVGIG (reference sequence). The CDR3 spells CAWSVRPRDRGYNSPLHF. CDR3 in DNA: TGTGCCTGGAGTGTACGTCCCCGGGACAGGGGCTATAATTCACCCCTCCACTTT.

The chain recombines TRBV25-1 with TRBJ1-2; a weak D match, TRBD1 (6 bases). Trimming took 3 bases from V and 0 from J, leaving 11 bases between them. Germline CDR1 reads MGHDK; CDR2 reads SYGVNS. The CDR3 spans 15 residues. DNA for the CDR3: TGTGCCAGCAGTGAGGGACACCATACTAACTATGGCTACACCTTC. Translation: CASSEGHHTNYGYTF.

CDR3 protein: CASSPPGSYNSPLHF. In DNA, the CDR3 is TGTGCCAGCTCACCCCCGGGCTCCTATAATTCACCCCTCCACTTT. This chain joins TRBV18 and TRBJ1-6; D ambiguous. Looked up from germline, CDR1 is KGHSH and CDR2 is LQKENI. The CDR3 sequence is 15 residues long. Trimming took off 3 bases at V and 0 bases at J, with 6 bases between the two ends.

V is TRBV9 and J is TRBJ1-2; D might be TRBD1 (5 bases). Germline CDR1 reads SGDLS; CDR2 reads YYNGEE. V was cut by 4 bases and J by 2 bases, with 12 bases left in between. CDR3 length equals 14 residues. The chain's CDR3 is CASSPYDRNYGYTF. In DNA, the CDR3 is TGTGCCAGCAGCCCCTACGACAGAAACTATGGCTACACCTTC.

This chain joins TRBV20-1 and TRBJ2-3; the D call may be TRBD1 or TRBD2 (5 bases each). The CDR3 has 15 residues. The ends were cut back, 3 bases at V and 2 bases at J, with 15 bases in the middle. Germline assignment: CDR1 DFQATT and CDR2 SNEGSKA (reference sequence). The CDR3 nucleotides read TGCAGTGCTAGTGAAAGGGACCACCCCACAGATACGCAGTATTTT. It translates to CSASERDHPTDTQYF.

The chain employs TRBV6-5 and TRBJ2-1; D may match TRBD1 or TRBD2 (5 bases each). Germline V gene lookup returns CDR1 MNHEY and CDR2 SVGAGI. The V end was cut by 4 bases, the J end by 4 bases, with 17 bases between. CDR3 length equals 16 residues. CDR3 sequence (DNA): TGTGCCAGCAGTTGGGGACCATCCCTAATATACAATGAGCAGTTCTTC. Its protein is CASSWGPSLIYNEQFF.

The chain couples TRBV3-1 (or the pseudogene TRBV3-2) to TRBJ2-3, with TRBD2 identical over 8 bases. CDR1 is LGHDT, CDR2 YNNKEL, per germline (reference sequence). This CDR3 comprises 16 residues. V gave up 1 base and J gave up 5 bases; unmatched junction bases: 8. This CDR3 reads CASSQGAGGARDTQYF. Here the CDR3 DNA reads TGTGCCAGCAGCCAAGGGGCCGGGGGGGCCCGAGATACGCAGTATTTT.